This T cell receptor (beta chain) came from a study of cytomegalovirus exposure and HLA in healthy donors. Unmatched junction bases numbered 9, after V lost 2 bases and J lost 5 bases. The germline V gene has CDR1 SGDLS and CDR2 YYNGEE. The CDR3 totals 17 residues. Findings of the study overall: Rates of TCR association differed by HLA locus in a later analysis, with DRB1 highest and HLA-C lowest. TCR beta V segments were, for the most part, productive about 90% or about 30% of the time in an earlier analysis. Among the sequence variants, a highly shared cluster was likely an artifact of sequencing.

A word on this clone: The antigen is not known.

It was with 60 Vbeta and 13 Jbeta primers that the PCR ran. The table came from immunoSEQ multiplex PCR; TCRdb's copy has only in-frame clones and leaves some out. The sample lists about 180,000 clones, 77% occurring once. J is TRBJ2-3 and V is TRBV9, with TRBD2 identical over 12 bases. Sequencing was done on a sample of PBMCs. The source of this sequence is a young man in good health and CMV-seronegative. CDR3 sequence: CASSVQPSGGVKDTQYF. CDR3 DNA sequence: TGTGCCAGCAGCGTCCAACCTAGCGGGGGGGTGAAAGATACGCAGTATTTT.